The T cell receptor beta chain under discussion was sequenced for a study of blood T cell repertoires in COVID-19. Study details: T cells, B-cell-depleted T cells, or PBMCs supplied cDNA or gDNA.

V was shortened by 3 bases and J by 0 bases, with 11 bases between the two germline ends. This CDR3 is 16 amino acids long. Germline-derived CDR1 and CDR2 are ENHRY and SYGVKD. This clone was found a few times. In the original analysis: Nucleated cell number was recorded as an estimate derived from reference gene primer amplification. Sequencing was performed with immunoSEQ multiplex PCR; in TCRdb, only in-frame clones are kept and a portion is missing. The V and J calls and clone size were taken over from that table, and D and trimming were inferred from the DNA. The sample has approximately 260,000 clones, roughly 85% seen once. Which cohort a participant joined came from the clinical history participants gave. A case of COVID-19 had been met by exposed participants within 2 weeks before study entry.

The receptor's source is a woman in her 50s who had been exposed to COVID-19. The specimen sequenced was PBMCs or T cells enriched from blood (not recorded which). This chain links TRBV10-3 with TRBJ1-4, with D perhaps matching TRBD1 (5 bases). The CDR3 DNA reads TGTGCCATCAGTGAAAGTGGGGGGGCAACTAATGAAAAACTGTTTTTT. Its protein is CAISESGGATNEKLFF.